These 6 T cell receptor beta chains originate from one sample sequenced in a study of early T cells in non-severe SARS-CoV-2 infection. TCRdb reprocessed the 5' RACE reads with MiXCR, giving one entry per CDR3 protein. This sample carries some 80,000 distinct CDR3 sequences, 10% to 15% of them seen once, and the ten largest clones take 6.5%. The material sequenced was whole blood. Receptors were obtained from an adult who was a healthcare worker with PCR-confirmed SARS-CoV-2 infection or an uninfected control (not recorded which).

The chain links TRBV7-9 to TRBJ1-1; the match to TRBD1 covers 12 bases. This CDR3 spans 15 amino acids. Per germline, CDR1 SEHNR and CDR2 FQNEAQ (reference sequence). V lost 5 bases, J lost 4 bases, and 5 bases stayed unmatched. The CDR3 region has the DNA TGTGCCAGCAGCACGGGACAGGGGGCGGGCACTGAAGCTTTCTTT. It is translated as CASSTGQGAGTEAFF.

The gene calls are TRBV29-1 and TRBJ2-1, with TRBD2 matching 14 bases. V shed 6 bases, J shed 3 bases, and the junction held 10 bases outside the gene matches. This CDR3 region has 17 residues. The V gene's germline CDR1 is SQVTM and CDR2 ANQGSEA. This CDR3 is CSVRPTSGRAYYNEQFF. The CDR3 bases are TGCAGCGTCCGGCCGACTAGCGGGAGGGCCTACTACAATGAGCAGTTCTTC.

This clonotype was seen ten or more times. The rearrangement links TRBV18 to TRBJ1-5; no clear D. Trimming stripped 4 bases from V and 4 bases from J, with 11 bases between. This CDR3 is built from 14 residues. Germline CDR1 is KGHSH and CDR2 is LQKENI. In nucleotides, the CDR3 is TGTGCCAGCTCACGGGCTAAAGGGAATCAGCCCCAGCATTTT. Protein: CASSRAKGNQPQHF.

The DNA for the CDR3 is TGTGCCAGCCAGAACAGGGGGACTGACACTGAAGCTTTCTTT. It codes for CASQNRGTDTEAFF. This chain joins TRBV18 and TRBJ1-1; 8 bases align to TRBD1. CDR1 and CDR2 (germline): KGHSH, LQKENI. The CDR3 spans 14 residues. After removal of 8 bases from V and 3 bases from J, the junction contained 8 bases not matched to a gene.

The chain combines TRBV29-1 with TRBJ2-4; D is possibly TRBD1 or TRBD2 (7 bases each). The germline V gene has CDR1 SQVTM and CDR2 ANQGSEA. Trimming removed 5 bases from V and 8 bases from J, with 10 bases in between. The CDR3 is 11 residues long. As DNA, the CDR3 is TGCAGCGTTCCAGGGGGGGACATTCAGTACTTC. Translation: CSVPGGDIQYF.

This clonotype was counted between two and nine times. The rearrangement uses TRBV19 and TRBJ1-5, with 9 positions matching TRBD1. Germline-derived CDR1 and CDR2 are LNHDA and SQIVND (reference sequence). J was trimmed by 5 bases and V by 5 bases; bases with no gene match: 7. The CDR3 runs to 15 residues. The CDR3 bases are TGTGCCAGTAGTTCCCGGGACAGGGAACATCAGCCCCAGCATTTT. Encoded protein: CASSSRDREHQPQHF.